The 11 T cell receptor beta chains presented below share a single source sample, sequenced in a study of CD8+ T cells in alopecia areata. Reverse transcribed after extraction, RNA yielded cDNA as the sequencing template. The data were produced by immunoSEQ multiplex PCR, yet TCRdb's version contains in-frame clones alone and is incomplete. The table shows 100,000 to 150,000 clones, with 61% occurring only once. As for treatment: oral pan-JAK inhibitor, 5-10 mg twice daily. This sample comprised CD4+ T cells sorted from blood, obtained at week 4, from a patient treated with tofacitinib. The receptors derive from a human donor with alopecia areata.

The rearrangement links TRBV20-1 to TRBJ2-1, with no clear D. Germline loops: CDR1 DFQATT, CDR2 SNEGSKA (reference sequence). Trimming removed 6 bases from V and 2 bases from J, with 5 bases in between. CDR3 size: 11 residues. DNA for the CDR3: TGCAGTGCCTCGGCCTACAATGAGCAGTTCTTC. It translates to CSASAYNEQFF.

There are a few counts of this clone. The chain joins TRBV9 to TRBJ2-5; 8 nucleotides line up with TRBD2. J was trimmed by 5 bases and V by 1 base; bases with no gene match: 4. Germline V gene sequence: CDR1 SGDLS, CDR2 YYNGEE. The CDR3 is 14 amino acids. The CDR3 DNA sequence: TGTGCCAGCAGCGTAAGCGGGAGTTCTGAGACCCAGTACTTC. Translation: CASSVSGSSETQYF. The full variable domain, completed using reference TRBV9 and TRBJ2-5, is DSGVTQTPKHLITATGQRVTLRCSPRSGDLSVYWYQQSLDQGLQFLIQYYNGEERAKGNILERFSAQQFPDLHSELNLSSLELGDSALYFCASSVSGSSETQYFGPGTRLLVL.

The chain uses TRBV29-1 and TRBJ2-1, with D perhaps matching TRBD2 (6 bases). The CDR3 extends over 16 amino acids. The germline V and J ends were trimmed by 1 base and 1 base, with 14 bases remaining between them. CDR1 and CDR2 from the germline V gene are SQVTM and ANQGSEA. CDR3 nucleotides: TGCAGCGTTGAAGTCAACGGGAGAGGGTCCTACAATGAGCAGTTCTTC. This sequence encodes CSVEVNGRGSYNEQFF.

The sample holds a few counts of this clone. The rearrangement joins TRBV27 to TRBJ1-5, with unresolved D. Germline-derived CDR1 and CDR2 are MNHEY and SMNVEV (reference sequence). The V gene lost 2 bases and the J gene lost 13 bases, with 15 bases spanning the gap. CDR3 length: 13 residues. The CDR3 DNA sequence: TGTGCCAGCAGTTTAGGGTTACCCGATCCTCAGCATTTT. Translated, it gives CASSLGLPDPQHF.

This clone came up a few times. The chain has TRBV6-5 and TRBJ1-2; D not certain. The CDR3 is 11 amino acids. V was trimmed by 2 bases and J by 4 bases, leaving 2 bases between them. Germline CDR1 is MNHEY and CDR2 is SVGAGI. The CDR3 is CASSYGYGYTF. In DNA, the CDR3 is TGTGCCAGCAGTTACGGCTATGGCTACACCTTC.

The chain is built from TRBV9 and TRBJ1-6; D is undetermined. Germline loops: CDR1 SGDLS, CDR2 YYNGEE. V lost 0 bases to trimming and J lost 11 bases, with 9 bases between them. CDR3 length: 13 residues. The CDR3 loop is CASSVGNLAPLHF. In nucleotides, the CDR3 is TGTGCCAGCAGCGTAGGAAATCTTGCACCCCTCCACTTT.

This clone was recorded once. CDR3 protein: CASSQGAGTGAFYEQYF. Written as DNA, the CDR3 is TGCGCCAGCAGCCAAGGAGCCGGGACAGGGGCTTTCTACGAGCAGTACTTC. The chain recombines TRBV4-3 with TRBJ2-7, with 10 bases that match TRBD1. Germline trimming cut 1 base from V and 3 bases from J; bases unmatched to any gene: 9. The CDR3 has 17 residues. Germline V gene data show CDR1 as LGHNA and CDR2 as YSLEER.

The rearrangement links TRBV11-1 to TRBJ1-6, with D possibly TRBD1 on 6 matching bases. CDR3 length equals 14 residues. The ends were cut back, 6 bases at V and 8 bases at J, with 14 bases in the middle. The germline CDR1 and CDR2 sequences are SGHAT and FQDESV (reference sequence). The CDR3: CASSSTGRDSPLHF. The CDR3 coding sequence is TGTGCCAGCAGTTCGACAGGTCGCGATTCACCCCTCCACTTT.

Ten or more counts support this clone. V is TRBV4-1 and J is TRBJ2-2; 8 nucleotides agree with TRBD1. This CDR3 is built from 17 residues. V dropped 0 bases and J dropped 1; count of bases not matched to a gene: 4. Germline V gives CDR1 MGHRA, CDR2 YSYEKL. The CDR3 is CASSQDRGRWNTGELFF. The CDR3 DNA sequence: TGCGCCAGCAGCCAAGACAGGGGGCGCTGGAACACCGGGGAGCTGTTTTTT.

This clone was counted between two and nine times. The rearrangement joins TRBV7-2 to TRBJ2-3; no reliable D call. CDR3 length: 13 residues. In germline, CDR1 is SGHTA, CDR2 FQGNSA. Trimming left V 1 base short and J 6 bases short, with 8 bases between. CDR3 coding DNA: TGTGCCAGCAGCTTAGATGCCGGGGATACGCAGTATTTT. This encodes CASSLDAGDTQYF.

Sample share makes this clone hyperexpanded (1% or more). The sample holds other DNA sequences that translate to the same CDR3. The chain uses TRBV2 and TRBJ2-7, with D perhaps TRBD1 (6 bases). The germline gives CDR1 SNHLY, CDR2 FYNNEI. V dropped 4 bases and J dropped 0 bases, with 13 bases sitting between them. The CDR3 consists of 15 residues. Written as DNA, the CDR3 is TGTGCCAGCAGTGCTCAGGGGTCGGGCTCCTACGAGCAGTACTTC. It specifies CASSAQGSGSYEQYF.